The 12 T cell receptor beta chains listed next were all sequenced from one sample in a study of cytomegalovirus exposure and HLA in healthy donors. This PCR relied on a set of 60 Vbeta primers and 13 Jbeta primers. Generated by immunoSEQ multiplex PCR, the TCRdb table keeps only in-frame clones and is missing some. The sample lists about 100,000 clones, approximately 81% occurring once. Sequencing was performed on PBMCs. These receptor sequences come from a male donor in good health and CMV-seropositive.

The CDR3 coding sequence is TGTGCCTGGAGCGATTTAGATGAGCAGTTCTTC. Protein product: CAWSDLDEQFF. The rearrangement joins TRBV30 to TRBJ2-1; D is uncertain. The germline V gene has CDR1 GTSNPN and CDR2 SVGIG (reference sequence). V lost 3 bases and J lost 8, with 8 bases in between. This CDR3 region has 11 residues.

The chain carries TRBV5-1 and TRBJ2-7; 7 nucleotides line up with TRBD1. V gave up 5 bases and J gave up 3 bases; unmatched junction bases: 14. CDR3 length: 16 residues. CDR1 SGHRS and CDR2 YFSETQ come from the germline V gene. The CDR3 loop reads CASSRQGGFSHYEQYF. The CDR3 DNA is TGCGCCAGCAGTAGACAGGGTGGATTTTCGCACTACGAGCAGTACTTC.

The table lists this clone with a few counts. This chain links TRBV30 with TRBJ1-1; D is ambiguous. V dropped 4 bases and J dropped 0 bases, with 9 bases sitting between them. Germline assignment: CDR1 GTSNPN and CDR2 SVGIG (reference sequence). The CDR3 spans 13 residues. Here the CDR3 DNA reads TGTGCCTGGAATGTACAGTTGAACACTGAAGCTTTCTTT. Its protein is CAWNVQLNTEAFF. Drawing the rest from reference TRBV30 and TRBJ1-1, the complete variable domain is SQTIHQWPATLVQPVGSPLSLECTVEGTSNPNLYWYRQAAGRGLQLLFYSVGIGQISSEVPQNLSASRPQDRQFILSSKKLLLSDSGFYLCAWNVQLNTEAFFGQGTRLTVV.

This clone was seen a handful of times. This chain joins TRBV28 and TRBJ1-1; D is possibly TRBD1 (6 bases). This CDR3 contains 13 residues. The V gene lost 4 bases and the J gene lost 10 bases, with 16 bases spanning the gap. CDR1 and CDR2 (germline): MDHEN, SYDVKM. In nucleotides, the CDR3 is TGTGCCAGCAGTTGGGCAGGGGATGAAGGAGCTTTCTTT. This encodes CASSWAGDEGAFF.

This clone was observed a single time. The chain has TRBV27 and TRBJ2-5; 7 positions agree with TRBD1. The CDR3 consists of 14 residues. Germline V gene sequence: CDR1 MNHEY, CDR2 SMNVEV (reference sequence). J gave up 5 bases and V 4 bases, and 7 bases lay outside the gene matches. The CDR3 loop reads CASSWDSKAETQYF. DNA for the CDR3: TGTGCCAGCAGTTGGGACAGCAAAGCGGAGACCCAGTACTTC.

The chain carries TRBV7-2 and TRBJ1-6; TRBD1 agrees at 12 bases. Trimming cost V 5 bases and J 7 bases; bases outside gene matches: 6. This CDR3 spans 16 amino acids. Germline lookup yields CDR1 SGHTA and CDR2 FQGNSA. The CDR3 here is CASSPRGQGANSPLHF. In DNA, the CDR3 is TGTGCCAGCAGCCCCCGGGGACAGGGGGCAAATTCACCCCTCCACTTT.

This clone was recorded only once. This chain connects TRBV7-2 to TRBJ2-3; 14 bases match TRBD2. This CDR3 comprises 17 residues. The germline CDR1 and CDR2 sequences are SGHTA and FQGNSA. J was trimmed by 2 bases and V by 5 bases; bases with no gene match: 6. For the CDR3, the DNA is TGTGCCAGCAGCACCCGACTAGCGGGGGGGATCACAGATACGCAGTATTTT. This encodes CASSTRLAGGITDTQYF.

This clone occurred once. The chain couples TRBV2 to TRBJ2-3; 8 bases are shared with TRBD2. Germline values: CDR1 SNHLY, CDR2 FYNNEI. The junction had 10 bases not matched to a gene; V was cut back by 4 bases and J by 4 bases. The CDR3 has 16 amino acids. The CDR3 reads CASSGRRGGAPDTQYF. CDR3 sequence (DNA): TGTGCCAGCAGTGGGAGACGGGGGGGTGCGCCAGATACGCAGTATTTT.

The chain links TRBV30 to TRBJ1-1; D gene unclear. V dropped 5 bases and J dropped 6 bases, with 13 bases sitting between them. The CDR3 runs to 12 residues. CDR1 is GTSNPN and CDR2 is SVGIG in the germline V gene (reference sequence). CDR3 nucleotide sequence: TGTGCCTGGCTTTTCGGAGGTTCTGAAGCTTTCTTT. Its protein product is CAWLFGGSEAFF.

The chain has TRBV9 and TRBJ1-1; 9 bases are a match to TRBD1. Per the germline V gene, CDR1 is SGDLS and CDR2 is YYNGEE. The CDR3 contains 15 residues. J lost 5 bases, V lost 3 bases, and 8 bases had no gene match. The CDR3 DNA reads TGTGCCAGCAGCGCTACCGGGACAGGGAGAACTGAAGCTTTCTTT. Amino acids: CASSATGTGRTEAFF. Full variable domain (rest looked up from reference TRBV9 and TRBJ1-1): DSGVTQTPKHLITATGQRVTLRCSPRSGDLSVYWYQQSLDQGLQFLIQYYNGEERAKGNILERFSAQQFPDLHSELNLSSLELGDSALYFCASSATGTGRTEAFFGQGTRLTVV.

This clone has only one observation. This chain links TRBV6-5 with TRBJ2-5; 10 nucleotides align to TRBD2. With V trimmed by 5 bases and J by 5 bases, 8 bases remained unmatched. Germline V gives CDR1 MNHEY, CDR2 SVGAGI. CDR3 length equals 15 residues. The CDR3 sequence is CASSVPSGGDETQYF. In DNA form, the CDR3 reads TGTGCCAGCAGTGTACCGAGCGGGGGGGACGAGACCCAGTACTTC.

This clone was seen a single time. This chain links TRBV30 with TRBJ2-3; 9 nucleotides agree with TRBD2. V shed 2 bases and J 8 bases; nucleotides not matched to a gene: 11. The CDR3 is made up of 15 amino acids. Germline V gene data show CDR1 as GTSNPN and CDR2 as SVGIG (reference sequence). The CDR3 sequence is CAWSMRGGPLSTQYF. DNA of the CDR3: TGTGCCTGGAGTATGCGGGGGGGCCCGCTCAGTACGCAGTATTTT.